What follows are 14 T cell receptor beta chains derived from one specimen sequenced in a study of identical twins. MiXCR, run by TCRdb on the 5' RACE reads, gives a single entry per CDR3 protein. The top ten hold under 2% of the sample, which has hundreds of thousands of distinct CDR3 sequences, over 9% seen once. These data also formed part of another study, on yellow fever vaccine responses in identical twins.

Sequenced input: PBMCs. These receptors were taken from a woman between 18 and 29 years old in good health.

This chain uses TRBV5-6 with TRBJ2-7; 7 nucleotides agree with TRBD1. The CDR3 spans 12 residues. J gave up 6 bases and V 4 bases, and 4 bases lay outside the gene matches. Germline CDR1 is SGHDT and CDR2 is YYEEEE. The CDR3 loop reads CASSDRVSEQYV. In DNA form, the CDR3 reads TGTGCCAGCAGCGACAGGGTTAGCGAGCAGTACGTC.

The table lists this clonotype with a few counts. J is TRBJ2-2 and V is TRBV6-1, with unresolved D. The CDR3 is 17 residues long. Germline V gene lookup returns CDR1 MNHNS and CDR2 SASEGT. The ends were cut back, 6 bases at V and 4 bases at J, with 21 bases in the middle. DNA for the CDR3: TGTGCCAGCAGCCGAAGACACAGTAGAGACCCCACCGGGGAGCTGTTTTTT. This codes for CASSRRHSRDPTGELFF.

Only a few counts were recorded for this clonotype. DNA of the CDR3: TGTGCCAGTAGTATGGGACAGGGGGCGCGGACTGAAGCTTTCTTT. This translates into CASSMGQGARTEAFF. V gene TRBV19 combines with J gene TRBJ1-1; TRBD1 matches at 12 bases. J was trimmed by 5 bases and V by 3 bases; bases with no gene match: 4. This CDR3 contains 15 residues. Germline V gene sequence: CDR1 LNHDA, CDR2 SQIVND (reference sequence).

The CDR3 here is CSANRGLSYNEQFF. CDR3 nucleotide sequence: TGCAGTGCCAACAGGGGGCTTTCCTACAATGAGCAGTTCTTC. This chain joins TRBV20-1 and TRBJ2-1, with 9 bases fitting TRBD1. This CDR3 contains 14 residues. Germline assignment: CDR1 DFQATT and CDR2 SNEGSKA (reference sequence). V shed 6 bases, J shed 1 base, and the junction held 4 bases outside the gene matches.

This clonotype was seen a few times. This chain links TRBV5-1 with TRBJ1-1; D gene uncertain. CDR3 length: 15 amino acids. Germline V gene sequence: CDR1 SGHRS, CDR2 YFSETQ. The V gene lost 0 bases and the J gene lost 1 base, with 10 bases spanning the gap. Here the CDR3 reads CASSLDGSTNTEAFF. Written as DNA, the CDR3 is TGCGCCAGCAGCTTGGATGGTTCCACGAACACTGAAGCTTTCTTT.

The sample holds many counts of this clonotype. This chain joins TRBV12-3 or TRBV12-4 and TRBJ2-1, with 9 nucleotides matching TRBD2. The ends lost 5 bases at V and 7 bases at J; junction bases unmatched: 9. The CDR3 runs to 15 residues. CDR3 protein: CASSVIAGVENEQFF. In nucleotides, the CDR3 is TGTGCCAGCAGTGTAATAGCGGGAGTGGAGAATGAGCAGTTCTTC.

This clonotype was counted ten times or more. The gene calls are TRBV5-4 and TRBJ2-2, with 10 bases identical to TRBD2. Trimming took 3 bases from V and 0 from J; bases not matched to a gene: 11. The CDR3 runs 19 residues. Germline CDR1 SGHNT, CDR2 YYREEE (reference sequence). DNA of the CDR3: TGTGCCAGCAGCTCGGGACTAGCGCAACTTCCCGCGAACACCGGGGAGCTGTTTTTT. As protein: CASSSGLAQLPANTGELFF.

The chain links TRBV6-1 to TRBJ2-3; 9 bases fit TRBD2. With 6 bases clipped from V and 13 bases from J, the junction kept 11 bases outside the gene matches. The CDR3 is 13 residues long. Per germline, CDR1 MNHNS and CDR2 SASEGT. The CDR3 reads CASRPGREGSEYF. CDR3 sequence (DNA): TGTGCCAGCAGGCCAGGGCGGGAGGGTTCGGAGTATTTT.

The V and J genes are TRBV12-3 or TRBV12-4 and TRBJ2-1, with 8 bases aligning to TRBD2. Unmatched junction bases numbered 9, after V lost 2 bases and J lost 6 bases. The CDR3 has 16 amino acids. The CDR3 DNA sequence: TGTGCCAGCAGTTTATTCAGCGGGAGTTTCTCCAATGAGCAGTTCTTC. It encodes CASSLFSGSFSNEQFF.

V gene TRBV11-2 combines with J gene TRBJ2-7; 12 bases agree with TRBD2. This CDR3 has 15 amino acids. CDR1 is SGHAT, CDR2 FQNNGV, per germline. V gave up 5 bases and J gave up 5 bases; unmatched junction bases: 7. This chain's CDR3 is CASSHLAGGPDEQYF. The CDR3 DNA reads TGTGCCAGCAGCCACCTAGCGGGAGGGCCCGACGAGCAGTACTTC.

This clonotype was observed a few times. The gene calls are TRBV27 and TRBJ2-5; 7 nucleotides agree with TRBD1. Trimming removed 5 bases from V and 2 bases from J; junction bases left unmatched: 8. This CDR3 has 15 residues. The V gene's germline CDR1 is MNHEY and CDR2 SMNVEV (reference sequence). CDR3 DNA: TGTGCCAGCAGTCGTGGGGCAGGGGGACAAGAGACCCAGTACTTC. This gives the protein CASSRGAGGQETQYF.

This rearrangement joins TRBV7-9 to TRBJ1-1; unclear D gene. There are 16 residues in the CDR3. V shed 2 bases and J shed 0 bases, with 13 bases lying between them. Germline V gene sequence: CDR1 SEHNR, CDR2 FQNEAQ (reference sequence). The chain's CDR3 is CASSLTGWKLNTEAFF. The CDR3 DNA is TGTGCCAGCAGCTTAACTGGTTGGAAACTGAACACTGAAGCTTTCTTT.

For the CDR3, the DNA is TGTGCCAGCAGTATGACTAGCGGGCCCAATGAGCAGTTCTTC. Translating gives CASSMTSGPNEQFF. The chain links TRBV3-1 to TRBJ2-1, with 10 bases aligning to TRBD2. CDR3 length equals 14 residues. Germline trimming cut 6 bases from V and 6 bases from J; bases unmatched to any gene: 5. Looked up from germline, CDR1 is LGHDT and CDR2 is YNNKEL (reference sequence).

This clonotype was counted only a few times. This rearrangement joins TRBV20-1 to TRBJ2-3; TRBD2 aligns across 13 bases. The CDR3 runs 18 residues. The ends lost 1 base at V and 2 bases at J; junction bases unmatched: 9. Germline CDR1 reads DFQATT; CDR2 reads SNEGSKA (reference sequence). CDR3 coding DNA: TGCAGTGCTAGAGTCCCCTTCGGGACTAGCGGGACCACAGATACGCAGTATTTT. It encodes CSARVPFGTSGTTDTQYF.